The 32 T cell receptor beta chains below come from one sample, sequenced in a study of control samples from healthy donors and cancer patients. Assay used: immunoSEQ multiplex PCR; TCRdb lists only in-frame clones, some missing. The sample contains some 96,000 clones, roughly 84% of which appear only once. Sequenced: blood. All receptors derive from a woman in her forties or fifties in good health.

The chain uses TRBV7-9 and TRBJ2-5, with D possibly being TRBD2 (6 bases). CDR3 length: 16 amino acids. Per germline, CDR1 SEHNR and CDR2 FQNEAQ (reference sequence). V gave up 3 bases and J gave up 1 base, with 15 bases separating them. As DNA, the CDR3 is TGTGCCAGCAGCTTCCCAACGACTAGTATCCAAGAGACCCAGTACTTC. Residues: CASSFPTTSIQETQYF.

This chain connects TRBV30 to TRBJ1-6; TRBD1 aligns across 7 bases. Looked up from germline, CDR1 is GTSNPN and CDR2 is SVGIG (reference sequence). This CDR3 is 15 amino acids long. With V trimmed by 0 bases and J by 8 bases, 7 bases remained unmatched. The CDR3 loop reads CAWSVKGAMYSPLHF. In nucleotides, the CDR3 is TGTGCCTGGAGTGTGAAGGGGGCCATGTATTCACCCCTCCACTTT.

The V and J genes are TRBV2 and TRBJ2-5; D might be TRBD2 (6 bases). There are 14 residues in the CDR3. Germline CDR1 is SNHLY and CDR2 is FYNNEI. V was pared by 8 bases and J by 5 bases, with 18 bases between. The CDR3 spells CASLRPTSGETQYF. The CDR3 DNA follows: TGTGCCAGCCTCCGACCGACTAGTGGGGAGACCCAGTACTTC.

This clone was counted a few times. This chain connects TRBV7-9 to TRBJ2-7; no clear D. This CDR3 comprises 13 residues. Germline V gene data show CDR1 as SEHNR and CDR2 as FQNEAQ (reference sequence). Trimming took off 2 bases at V and 2 bases at J, with 7 bases between the two ends. The CDR3: CASSLSFPYEQYV. In DNA, the CDR3 is TGTGCCAGCAGCTTAAGTTTCCCCTACGAGCAGTACGTC.

The gene calls are TRBV5-1 and TRBJ2-6, with 9 bases that match TRBD1. CDR1 SGHRS and CDR2 YFSETQ come from the germline V gene. This CDR3 spans 18 amino acids. J was trimmed by 0 bases and V by 4 bases; bases with no gene match: 8. The CDR3 DNA follows: TGCGCCAGCAGCCAGGGACAGGGAGCCTCCTCTGGGGCCAACGTCCTGACTTTC. It codes for CASSQGQGASSGANVLTF.

The gene calls are TRBV29-1 and TRBJ2-3; tentatively, D is TRBD2 (5 bases). Per the germline V gene, CDR1 is SQVTM and CDR2 is ANQGSEA. The ends were cut back, 3 bases at V and 1 base at J, with 11 bases in the middle. The CDR3 spans 14 residues. For the CDR3, the DNA is TGCAGCGTTGAGGGAGCCCGGGGCACAGATACGCAGTATTTT. As protein: CSVEGARGTDTQYF.

The rearrangement joins TRBV18 to TRBJ2-3; maybe TRBD1 (5 bases). Trimming took off 0 bases at V and 5 bases at J, with 9 bases between the two ends. This CDR3 has 14 amino acids. Germline loops: CDR1 KGHSH, CDR2 LQKENI. Here the CDR3 reads CASSPPWGQDTQYF. In DNA form, the CDR3 reads TGTGCCAGCTCACCACCGTGGGGCCAAGATACGCAGTATTTT.

This clone was seen a few times. This chain joins TRBV6-2 or TRBV6-3 and TRBJ1-5; D gene unclear. The CDR3 is made up of 14 amino acids. Germline CDR1 is MNHEY and CDR2 is SVGEGT. Trimming removed 2 bases at V and 3 bases at J, with 8 bases between. The CDR3 DNA reads as TGTGCCAGCAGTTACCTCCGTGTCAATCAGCCCCAGCATTTT. It is translated as CASSYLRVNQPQHF.

The rearrangement links TRBV3-1 (or the pseudogene TRBV3-2) to TRBJ2-7; D perhaps matches TRBD2 (6 bases). CDR3 length: 14 residues. The V end was cut by 4 bases, the J end by 0 bases, with 10 bases between. Germline CDR1 and CDR2: LGHDT and YNNKEL (reference sequence). The CDR3 nucleotides are TGTGCCAGCAGCCTTAGCGGTGTCTCCTACGAGCAGTACTTC. This sequence encodes CASSLSGVSYEQYF.

The chain links TRBV11-2 to TRBJ2-1; maybe TRBD1 (6 bases). The CDR3 is made up of 16 amino acids. Trimming cost V 5 bases and J 9 bases, with 23 bases left between them. Germline CDR1 is SGHAT and CDR2 is FQNNGV. CDR3 protein: CASSPVGPRDNLEQFF. The CDR3 coding sequence is TGTGCCAGCAGCCCAGTAGGCCCCCGGGACAACCTTGAGCAGTTCTTC. Complete variable domain (other parts from reference TRBV11-2 and TRBJ2-1): EAGVAQSPRYKIIEKRQSVAFWCNPISGHATLYWYQQILGQGPKLLIQFQNNGVVDDSQLPKDRFSAERLKGVDSTLKIQPAKLEDSAVYLCASSPVGPRDNLEQFFGPGTRLTVL.

The V and J genes are TRBV6-5 and TRBJ2-1; TRBD1 aligns across 8 bases. V shed 5 bases, J shed 1 base, and the junction held 4 bases outside the gene matches. CDR1 is MNHEY and CDR2 is SVGAGI in the germline V gene. This CDR3 region has 15 residues. Written as DNA, the CDR3 is TGTGCCAGCAGTCAGGGGGCAGGGTCCTACAATGAGCAGTTCTTC. This encodes CASSQGAGSYNEQFF.

This chain connects TRBV30 to TRBJ1-4; D unresolved. The germline V gene has CDR1 GTSNPN and CDR2 SVGIG (reference sequence). The germline V and J ends were trimmed by 5 bases and 10 bases, with 11 bases remaining between them. This CDR3 is built from 11 residues. CDR3 nucleotide sequence: TGTGCCTGGGTAAATTATGGAAAACTGTTTTTT. Translation: CAWVNYGKLFF.

V usage is TRBV29-1 and J usage is TRBJ2-2; 8 nucleotides align to TRBD2. The CDR3 covers 15 residues. Germline V gene data show CDR1 as SQVTM and CDR2 as ANQGSEA. The J segment lost 1 base and the V segment lost 6 bases, leaving 7 bases of the junction unmatched. The CDR3 protein is CSVRSAGGNTGELFF. The CDR3 bases are TGCAGCGTCAGGAGTGCGGGGGGGAACACCGGGGAGCTGTTTTTT.

The chain carries TRBV6-5 and TRBJ1-1, with TRBD1 identical over 7 bases. CDR1 is MNHEY and CDR2 is SVGAGI in the germline V gene. V shed 6 bases, J shed 6 bases, and the junction held 10 bases outside the gene matches. The CDR3 contains 14 residues. Here the CDR3 reads CASRHTGARAEAFF. CDR3 nucleotides: TGTGCCAGCAGACATACAGGGGCGAGGGCTGAAGCTTTCTTT.

This clone turned up a few times. The rearrangement joins TRBV30 to TRBJ1-3; D gene uncertain. Looked up from germline, CDR1 is GTSNPN and CDR2 is SVGIG (reference sequence). The CDR3 has 14 residues. V lost 4 bases and J 2 bases, leaving 12 bases between the germline ends. Here the CDR3 reads CAWTGTTAGNTIYF. CDR3 DNA sequence: TGTGCCTGGACTGGAACGACGGCTGGAAACACCATATATTTT.

The chain is built from TRBV6-6 and TRBJ1-1; 7 positions agree with TRBD1. Trimming cost V 6 bases and J 2 bases; bases outside gene matches: 12. Germline assignment: CDR1 MNHNY and CDR2 SVGAGI (reference sequence). The CDR3 totals 16 residues. CDR3 amino acids: CASRLTRGAKNTEAFF. CDR3 coding DNA: TGTGCCAGCAGACTCACCAGGGGGGCCAAAAACACTGAAGCTTTCTTT.

V usage is TRBV6-5 and J usage is TRBJ2-7, with a possible D match to TRBD1 (5 bases). The length of the CDR3 is 15 residues. Trimming took 5 bases from V and 0 from J, leaving 14 bases between them. The germline gives CDR1 MNHEY, CDR2 SVGAGI. CDR3 coding DNA: TGTGCCAGCAGTCCCCTCGACAGTACCTCCTACGAGCAGTACGTC. This sequence encodes CASSPLDSTSYEQYV.

The gene calls are TRBV6-6 and TRBJ2-1; D unresolved. This CDR3 spans 12 amino acids. CDR1 and CDR2 from the germline V gene are MNHNY and SVGAGI (reference sequence). V dropped 5 bases and J dropped 7 bases, with 9 bases sitting between them. This CDR3 reads CASSTPRNEQFF. The CDR3 DNA is TGTGCCAGCAGTACCCCCCGGAATGAGCAGTTCTTC.

The chain employs TRBV6-1 and TRBJ2-1, with D possibly matching TRBD2 (5 bases). The CDR3 is made up of 18 amino acids. CDR1 is MNHNS and CDR2 is SASEGT in the germline V gene. Trimming left V 0 bases short and J 4 bases short, with 19 bases between. CDR3 DNA: TGTGCCAGCAGTGAAGCCCGGGAACCGTTTCCGCTTTACAATGAGCAGTTCTTC. It is translated as CASSEAREPFPLYNEQFF.

This clone was recorded once. The J gene is TRBJ1-5, the V gene TRBV6-5; D not resolved. This CDR3 comprises 13 residues. Looked up from germline, CDR1 is MNHEY and CDR2 is SVGAGI. With 2 bases removed from V and 9 bases from J, the gap between germline ends came to 11 bases. CDR3 protein: CASSYTMDSPQHF. The CDR3 nucleotides are TGTGCCAGCAGTTACACAATGGATTCGCCCCAGCATTTT.

The chain recombines TRBV11-1 with TRBJ1-5; D possibly corresponds to TRBD1 (6 bases). Germline CDR1 is SGHAT and CDR2 is FQDESV (reference sequence). V was cut by 5 bases and J by 7 bases, with 15 bases left in between. The CDR3 totals 14 residues. The CDR3 sequence is CASSPNRVGQPQHF. The CDR3 region has the DNA TGTGCCAGCAGCCCGAACAGGGTCGGCCAGCCCCAGCATTTT.

The J gene is TRBJ2-1, the V gene TRBV6-5; the D call may be TRBD1 or TRBD2 (5 bases each). The CDR3 contains 14 residues. In germline, CDR1 is MNHEY, CDR2 SVGAGI. V dropped 2 bases and J dropped 1 base, with 6 bases sitting between them. The CDR3 is CASSYEGSYNEQFF. The CDR3 DNA follows: TGTGCCAGCAGTTACGAGGGGTCCTACAATGAGCAGTTCTTC.

The chain has TRBV27 and TRBJ1-1, with a tentative D call TRBD1 (5 bases). This CDR3 region has 12 residues. The germline V and J ends were trimmed by 5 bases and 5 bases, with 9 bases remaining between them. Germline V gene sequence: CDR1 MNHEY, CDR2 SMNVEV (reference sequence). CDR3 region: CASSPGKTEAFF. In DNA, the CDR3 is TGTGCCAGCAGTCCAGGGAAAACTGAAGCTTTCTTT.

The CDR3 DNA reads TGTGCCAGTAGTCCCCGGGCGCCGGATGGCTACACCTTC. Protein: CASSPRAPDGYTF. V gene TRBV19 combines with J gene TRBJ1-2; D gene unclear. The CDR3 sequence is 13 residues long. Germline V CDR1 and CDR2: LNHDA, SQIVND (reference sequence). Trimming removed 5 bases from V and 6 bases from J, with 13 bases in between.

The chain recombines TRBV5-8 with TRBJ1-1, with 10 nucleotides matching TRBD1. The CDR3 has 16 amino acids. V was pared by 5 bases and J by 5 bases, with 12 bases of the junction left unmatched. The germline gives CDR1 SGHTS, CDR2 YDEGEE. The CDR3 sequence is CASSPSLDRGRTEAFF. The CDR3 bases are TGTGCCAGCAGTCCTAGTTTAGACAGGGGGCGAACTGAAGCTTTCTTT. Using reference TRBV5-8 and TRBJ1-1 for the parts outside the CDR3, the full variable domain is EAGVTQSPTHLIKTRGQQATLRCSPISGHTSVYWYQQALGLGLQFLLWYDEGEERNRGNFPPRFSGRQFPNYSSELNVNALELEDSALYLCASSPSLDRGRTEAFFGQGTRLTVV.

The genes are TRBV21-1 and TRBJ2-5. TRBV21-1 is listed as a pseudogene. This CDR3 is 14 amino acids long. CDR3 nucleotides: TGTGCCAGCCGCCGACAGCCCGGGAAAGAGACCCAGTACTTC. It translates to CASRRQPGKETQYF.

The chain is built from TRBV18 and TRBJ1-2, with D perhaps TRBD1 (6 bases). V was shortened by 1 base and J by 5 bases, with 20 bases between the two germline ends. The CDR3 covers 17 residues. Germline V gene sequence: CDR1 KGHSH, CDR2 LQKENI. The CDR3 loop is CASSPQEGHRGRYGYTF. The CDR3 DNA reads as TGTGCCAGCTCACCACAGGAGGGACACCGGGGTCGGTATGGCTACACCTTC.

This rearrangement joins TRBV18 to TRBJ1-1; TRBD1 might be the D (5 bases). Germline V gene lookup returns CDR1 KGHSH and CDR2 LQKENI. The CDR3 loop spans 15 amino acids. The V and J ends lost 2 bases and 2 bases respectively, with 12 bases between them. The CDR3: CASSPEGVFNTEAFF. DNA for the CDR3: TGTGCCAGCTCACCAGAAGGGGTCTTTAACACTGAAGCTTTCTTT.

This chain connects TRBV5-1 to TRBJ2-2, with D perhaps TRBD1 (6 bases). V lost 0 bases, J lost 4 bases, and 16 bases lay in between. CDR1 is SGHRS and CDR2 is YFSETQ in the germline V gene. The CDR3 is 17 amino acids. The CDR3 is CASSLGQGSSVTGELFF. The CDR3 DNA follows: TGCGCCAGCAGCTTGGGGCAGGGGAGCAGCGTCACCGGGGAGCTGTTTTTT.

The rearrangement links TRBV5-6 to TRBJ2-3; 7 bases match TRBD2. CDR1 SGHDT and CDR2 YYEEEE come from the germline V gene. Trimming at V came to 4 bases and at J to 5 bases, leaving 10 bases not matched to a gene. The CDR3 length is 15 residues. The CDR3 sequence: CASSVYTTSRDTQYF. The CDR3 bases are TGTGCCAGCAGCGTATACACGACTAGCCGAGATACGCAGTATTTT.

The rearrangement uses TRBV19 and TRBJ1-6, with TRBD1 matching 9 bases. The CDR3 contains 13 residues. From germline, CDR1 is LNHDA and CDR2 SQIVND (reference sequence). Trimming took 7 bases from V and 13 from J; bases not matched to a gene: 8. The CDR3 coding sequence is TGTGCCAGTAAAGGGACAGGGACGACCCCCCTCCACTTT. Its protein is CASKGTGTTPLHF.

The chain links TRBV19 to TRBJ1-5; D remains unclear. V lost 3 bases and J 7 bases, leaving 7 bases between the germline ends. The CDR3 is made up of 12 amino acids. Germline loops: CDR1 LNHDA, CDR2 SQIVND (reference sequence). The CDR3 sequence is CASSIDVQPQHF. As DNA, the CDR3 is TGTGCCAGTAGTATTGATGTACAGCCCCAGCATTTT.